This T cell receptor beta chain is from a study of blood T cell repertoires in COVID-19. Overall study context: Samples taken during acute and convalescent COVID-19 were collected in the United States, Italy and Spain. T cells, B-cell-depleted T cells, or PBMCs supplied cDNA or gDNA.

The CDR3 totals 18 residues. The junction had 5 bases not matched to a gene; V was cut back by 4 bases and J by 3 bases. The germline CDR1 and CDR2 sequences are SEHNR and FQNEAQ (reference sequence). In the authors' workflow: Amplifying reference gene primers gave estimates of nucleated cell counts. The repertoire was sequenced with immunoSEQ multiplex PCR; TCRdb's copy has only in-frame clones and lacks some. V and J calls and clone size come straight from that table; D and trimming were deduced from the DNA. The sample has around 160,000 clones, roughly 74% seen once. This clone was counted once. The TCR originated in an elderly woman with acute or convalescent COVID-19. Source material: peripheral blood. The rearrangement joins TRBV7-9 to TRBJ2-2, with TRBD2 matching 16 bases. CDR3 loop: CASSSPGLAGGYTGELFF. CDR3 DNA sequence: TGTGCCAGCAGCTCCCCGGGACTAGCGGGAGGGTACACCGGGGAGCTGTTTTTT.